This T cell receptor (beta chain) was captured by sequencing in a study of preoperative IRX-2 immunotherapy in early breast cancer (dated by TCRdb to about 2019). The intended sense of this specimen's treatment or condition label: preoperative locoregional IRX-2 cytokine immunotherapy. The samples were obtained from a phase Ib study that tested preoperative, locoregional IRX-2 cytokine immunotherapy designed to prime immune responses. Before surgery, IRX-2 was given to the donors, who were patients with early-stage breast cancer. With regard to this clone: It lacks a known antigen. No much larger clone exists at a distance of one base, and base qualities are not known.

Preparation of the library involved the immunoSEQ multiplex PCR assay. Held by TCRdb, this immuneACCESS table contains in-frame sequences only and omits some clones. Under half of the omission traces to an unresolved V gene where checked; the cause of the rest is unknown. This sample has roughly 29,000 clones in its table, and nearly 90% of those were observed once. Jointly, the top ten make up around 9.6% of the sample. The junction shows trimming of 3 bases on V and 3 bases on J, plus 17 bases between the germline ends. The CDR3 runs 16 amino acids, cysteine and phenylalanine included. The retained sequence is limited to the CDR3, 48 bases, with the frame set at the first base. Taken from the germline V gene, the CDR1 and CDR2 loops are SGDLS and YYNGEE.

Here the chain combines TRBV9 and TRBJ2-3, with TRBD2 as a weak D call on 7 bases. The receptor comes from a human donor with breast cancer. The sample was taken from a patient treated with IRX-2 immunotherapy. Here is the DNA: TGTGCCAGCAGCGCCGATAGGGGGGGTAGTACAGATACGCAGTATTTT. It specifies CASSADRGGSTDTQYF.